The next 26 T cell receptor beta chains were all read from a single sample in a study of T cell responses to AZD1222 COVID-19 vaccine. TCRdb's table, derived via immunoSEQ multiplex PCR, lists solely in-frame clones and lacks some. The sample includes approximately 150,000 clones, approximately 90% of them seen just once. Here the sequenced sample was peripheral blood, taken on day 0 of MenACWY control vaccination. The receptors originated from an adult in good health.

The chain joins TRBV2 to TRBJ1-1; perhaps TRBD1 as D (6 bases). Germline CDR1 SNHLY, CDR2 FYNNEI. The length of the CDR3 is 14 residues. Deletions cut 6 bases from V and 4 bases from J, with 15 bases between. The CDR3 reads CASREQGPGTEAFF. As DNA, the CDR3 is TGTGCCAGCAGGGAACAGGGTCCGGGCACTGAAGCTTTCTTT. Together with reference TRBV2 and TRBJ1-1, the CDR3 gives the full variable domain: EPEVTQTPSHQVTQMGQEVILRCVPISNHLYFYWYRQILGQKVEFLVSFYNNEISEKSEIFDDQFSVERPDGSNFTLKIRSTKLEDSAMYFCASREQGPGTEAFFGQGTRLTVV.

This clone was counted only a few times. The genes are TRBV2 and TRBJ1-5; TRBD1 matches at 8 bases. CDR3 length: 13 amino acids. The germline V gene encodes CDR1 SNHLY and CDR2 FYNNEI. The V gene end was trimmed by 10 bases and the J gene end by 5 bases; junction bases not matched to a gene: 7. CDR3 protein: CATTQGEDQPQHF. The CDR3 bases are TGTGCCACAACACAGGGGGAGGATCAGCCCCAGCATTTT.

The rearrangement uses TRBV4-2 and TRBJ2-5, with D possibly matching TRBD2 (7 bases). This CDR3 comprises 15 residues. V shed 4 bases and J shed 2 bases, with 14 bases lying between them. From germline, CDR1 is LGHNA and CDR2 YNFKEQ. CDR3 in DNA: TGTGCCAGCAGCCGGGGGGCTAGCGGACAAGAGACCCAGTACTTC. This translates into CASSRGASGQETQYF.

The genes are TRBV27 and TRBJ2-7, with D possibly being TRBD1 or TRBD2 (6 bases each). V was cut by 6 bases and J by 4 bases, with 19 bases left in between. Germline-derived CDR1 and CDR2 are MNHEY and SMNVEV (reference sequence). The CDR3 has 15 amino acids. CDR3 region: CASRGAGTERYEQYF. The CDR3 DNA reads TGTGCCAGCAGGGGGGCCGGGACTGAGAGGTACGAGCAGTACTTC.

CDR3 protein: CASSGRGRNEQFF. The CDR3 nucleotides read TGTGCCAGCAGCGGCAGGGGGCGTAATGAGCAGTTCTTC. The chain uses TRBV7-9 and TRBJ2-1; TRBD1 matches 8 bases. This CDR3 region has 13 residues. Germline CDR1 reads SEHNR; CDR2 reads FQNEAQ (reference sequence). With V trimmed by 5 bases and J by 7 bases, 4 bases remained unmatched.

The J gene is TRBJ2-1, the V gene TRBV10-2; no reliable D call. Trimming stripped 0 bases from V and 2 bases from J, with 8 bases between. The CDR3 runs to 15 residues. Germline CDR1 WSHSY, CDR2 SAAADI. CDR3 in amino acids: CASSESAQTYNEQFF. The CDR3 DNA follows: TGCGCCAGCAGTGAGTCCGCGCAAACCTACAATGAGCAGTTCTTC.

Comment on this clone: Because the CDR3's place on the DNA is in doubt, the DNA is left out and the CDR3 is given as listed by TCRdb. The chain's CDR3 is CASSLGQFFGELFF. V and J are TRBV7-9 and TRBJ2-2; no check of the table's D call, TRBD1, against the DNA was made. Including both end residues, the CDR3 is 14 amino acids long. Germline lookup yields CDR1 SEHNR and CDR2 FQNEAQ (reference sequence).

J is TRBJ1-2 and V is TRBV2; 9 nucleotides match TRBD1. The V gene end was trimmed by 1 base and the J gene end by 3 bases; junction bases not matched to a gene: 6. Germline V gene data show CDR1 as SNHLY and CDR2 as FYNNEI. This CDR3 contains 16 residues. In nucleotides, the CDR3 is TGTGCCAGCAGTGAAGAGGACAGGGGTCTCTACTATGGCTACACCTTC. Its translation: CASSEEDRGLYYGYTF.

This clone has just one count. CDR3 nucleotide sequence: TGTGCCAGCAGTTTAAGGGGACAGGCAGGGGATACGCAGTATTTT. It specifies CASSLRGQAGDTQYF. The chain carries TRBV27 and TRBJ2-3; TRBD1 aligns across 8 bases. Looked up from germline, CDR1 is MNHEY and CDR2 is SMNVEV (reference sequence). The CDR3 runs to 15 residues. V lost 2 bases and J lost 6; bases outside the gene matches: 7.

The chain has TRBV12-3 or TRBV12-4 and TRBJ1-5, with D uncertain. The ends were cut back, 3 bases at V and 8 bases at J, with 11 bases in the middle. The CDR3 loop spans 13 amino acids. CDR3 residues: CASSFGSFEPQHF. CDR3 sequence (DNA): TGTGCCAGCAGTTTTGGGAGTTTTGAGCCCCAGCATTTT.

The chain couples TRBV6-5 to TRBJ2-1; TRBD2 agrees at 9 bases. Germline CDR1 and CDR2: MNHEY and SVGAGI. This CDR3 is 15 amino acids long. The V gene end was trimmed by 5 bases and the J gene end by 2 bases; junction bases not matched to a gene: 4. DNA for the CDR3: TGTGCCAGCAGTCGGCGGGAGGGCGCCTACAATGAGCAGTTCTTC. Residues: CASSRREGAYNEQFF.

V and J are TRBV14 and TRBJ1-2; D is possibly TRBD1 (5 bases). Germline CDR1 SGHDN, CDR2 FVKESK. CDR3 size: 14 residues. Trimming took 4 bases from V and 4 from J, leaving 13 bases between them. The CDR3 loop reads CASSPTHGAYGYTF. The CDR3 coding sequence is TGTGCCAGCAGCCCCACCCACGGGGCCTATGGCTACACCTTC.

The chain recombines TRBV4-1 with TRBJ1-3, with D possibly matching TRBD1 (5 bases). V lost 0 bases to trimming and J lost 4 bases, with 16 bases between them. Germline values: CDR1 MGHRA, CDR2 YSYEKL. The CDR3 runs to 17 residues. The CDR3 DNA follows: TGCGCCAGCAGCCAAGAGCGCGCGGGGGTCTCGGGAAACACCATATATTTT. Residues: CASSQERAGVSGNTIYF.

The chain employs TRBV6-5 and TRBJ2-7; 13 positions match TRBD2. This CDR3 is 15 amino acids long. The J segment lost 5 bases and the V segment lost 7 bases, leaving 8 bases of the junction unmatched. Germline V gene lookup returns CDR1 MNHEY and CDR2 SVGAGI. CDR3 sequence reads: CASNPLAGGPDEQYF. In nucleotides, the CDR3 is TGTGCCAGCAACCCACTAGCGGGAGGGCCTGACGAGCAGTACTTC.

The V and J genes are TRBV4-1 and TRBJ2-7, with TRBD1 as a possible D gene (7 bases). The CDR3 covers 15 residues. Germline V lookup: CDR1 MGHRA, CDR2 YSYEKL. V dropped 1 base and J dropped 3 bases, with 13 bases sitting between them. The DNA of the CDR3 is TGCGCCAGCAGCCAAGCTCAGGGGGGATACTACGAGCAGTACTTC. This gives the protein CASSQAQGGYYEQYF.

This clone was seen once. The genes are TRBV7-3 and TRBJ2-1; D call uncertain. Germline loops: CDR1 SGHTA, CDR2 FQGTGA. V gave up 1 base and J gave up 0 bases, with 1 base separating them. There are 13 residues in the CDR3. The CDR3 spells CASSLNSYNEQFF. The CDR3 DNA is TGTGCCAGCAGCTTAAACTCCTACAATGAGCAGTTCTTC.

The genes are TRBV27 and TRBJ1-2, with unresolved D. Between the trimmed V and J ends, which lost 5 bases and 8 bases, there was a span of 12 bases. The CDR3 has 12 residues. Germline V CDR1 and CDR2: MNHEY, SMNVEV (reference sequence). The CDR3 DNA follows: TGTGCCAGCAGTATGGGCCGCGGAGGCTACACCTTC. Protein product: CASSMGRGGYTF.

The CDR3 DNA reads TGTGCCAGCAGCCCCGGGACATACACTGAAGCTTTCTTT. Translation: CASSPGTYTEAFF. The chain employs TRBV7-9 and TRBJ1-1; a weak D match, TRBD1 (6 bases). V lost 5 bases and J lost 3, with 10 bases in between. The germline CDR1 and CDR2 sequences are SEHNR and FQNEAQ (reference sequence). The CDR3 is 13 amino acids.

This rearrangement joins TRBV27 to TRBJ2-7; 10 bases map to TRBD1. Germline V CDR1 and CDR2: MNHEY, SMNVEV (reference sequence). This CDR3 has 14 amino acids. Trimming at V came to 5 bases and at J to 6 bases, leaving 7 bases not matched to a gene. The CDR3 DNA sequence: TGTGCCAGCAGTCCGGCGGGGACAGGGGTCGAGCAGTACTTC. Its translation: CASSPAGTGVEQYF.

Turning to this clone: One end of the junction does not line up with germline, which may come from a read error. The chain has TRBV30 and TRBJ1-2, with 10 positions matching TRBD1. CDR1 and CDR2 (germline): GTSNPN, SVGIG (reference sequence). This CDR3 is built from 11 residues. In DNA form, the CDR3 reads TGTGCCTGGAGTACCGGGACAGGGGCTGCCTTC. It specifies CAWSTGTGAAF.

The gene calls are TRBV6-5 and TRBJ2-1, with D unclear. The V and J ends lost 6 bases and 1 base respectively, with 10 bases between them. The germline gives CDR1 MNHEY, CDR2 SVGAGI. The CDR3 length is 14 residues. For the CDR3, the DNA is TGTGCCAGCAGAGAGCGCCAGTCCTACAATGAGCAGTTCTTC. Its translation: CASRERQSYNEQFF.

The V and J genes are TRBV21-1 and TRBJ1-2; the table's D call TRBD1 went unverified against the DNA. TRBV21-1 is an annotated pseudogene. The CDR3 sequence is 16 residues long. DNA for the CDR3: TGTGCCAGCAGCAGTAACCGGGACAGGGGGGACTATGGCTACACCTTC. It specifies CASSSNRDRGDYGYTF.

The chain combines TRBV30 with TRBJ2-5; tentative D call: TRBD2 (5 bases). The V gene's germline CDR1 is GTSNPN and CDR2 SVGIG (reference sequence). V dropped 1 base and J dropped 1 base, with 10 bases sitting between them. This CDR3 region has 14 residues. The CDR3 DNA reads as TGTGCCTGGAGTGCGACGGGGATCCAAGAGACCCAGTACTTC. The encoded protein is CAWSATGIQETQYF.

The CDR3 nucleotides read TGTGCCAGCAGCCGGGACACCCTGAGAGAAAAACTGTTTTTT. This encodes CASSRDTLREKLFF. J is TRBJ1-4 and V is TRBV4-2, with D possibly being TRBD1 (6 bases). Trimming stripped 4 bases from V and 8 bases from J, with 14 bases between. The germline CDR1 and CDR2 sequences are LGHNA and YNFKEQ. The CDR3 extends over 14 amino acids.

The chain is built from TRBV19 and TRBJ1-1; TRBD1 matches at 8 bases. Germline V gene sequence: CDR1 LNHDA, CDR2 SQIVND (reference sequence). The junction had 4 bases not matched to a gene; V was cut back by 3 bases and J by 4 bases. There are 14 residues in the CDR3. The CDR3 DNA follows: TGTGCCAGTAGTATCCAGGGGGCTCCCACTGAAGCTTTCTTT. Its protein product is CASSIQGAPTEAFF.

This chain uses TRBV6-5 with TRBJ1-6; possibly TRBD1 for D (6 bases). The V gene lost 6 bases and the J gene lost 0 bases, with 9 bases spanning the gap. The germline gives CDR1 MNHEY, CDR2 SVGAGI. The CDR3 loop spans 15 amino acids. The CDR3 sequence is CASSLDSSYNSPLHF. As DNA, the CDR3 is TGTGCCAGCAGCTTGGACAGCTCCTATAATTCACCCCTCCACTTT.